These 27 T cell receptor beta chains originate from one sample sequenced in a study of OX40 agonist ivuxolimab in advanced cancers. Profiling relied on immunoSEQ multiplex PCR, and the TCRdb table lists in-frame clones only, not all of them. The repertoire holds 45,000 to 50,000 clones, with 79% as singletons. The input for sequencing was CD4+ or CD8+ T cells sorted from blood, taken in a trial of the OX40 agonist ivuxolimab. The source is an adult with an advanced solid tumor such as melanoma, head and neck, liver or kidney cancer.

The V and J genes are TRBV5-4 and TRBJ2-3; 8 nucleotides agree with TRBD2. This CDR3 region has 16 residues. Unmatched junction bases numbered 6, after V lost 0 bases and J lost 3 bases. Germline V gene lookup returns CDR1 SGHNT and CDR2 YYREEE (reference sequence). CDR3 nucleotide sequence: TGTGCCAGCAGCTTGGACTACCCGGGGGGGACAGATACGCAGTATTTT. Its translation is CASSLDYPGGTDTQYF.

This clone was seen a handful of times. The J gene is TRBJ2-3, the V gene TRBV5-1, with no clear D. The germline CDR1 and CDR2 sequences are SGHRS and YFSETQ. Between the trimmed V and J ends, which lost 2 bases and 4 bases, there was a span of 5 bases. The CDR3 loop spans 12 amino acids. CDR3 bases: TGCGCCAGCAGCTTCAGCTCAGATACGCAGTATTTT. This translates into CASSFSSDTQYF.

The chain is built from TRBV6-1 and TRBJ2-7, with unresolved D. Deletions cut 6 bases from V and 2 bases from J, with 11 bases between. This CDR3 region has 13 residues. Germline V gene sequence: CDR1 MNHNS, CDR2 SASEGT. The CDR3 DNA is TGTGCCAGCAGCTCGACACGTACCTACGAGCAGTACTTC. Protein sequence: CASSSTRTYEQYF.

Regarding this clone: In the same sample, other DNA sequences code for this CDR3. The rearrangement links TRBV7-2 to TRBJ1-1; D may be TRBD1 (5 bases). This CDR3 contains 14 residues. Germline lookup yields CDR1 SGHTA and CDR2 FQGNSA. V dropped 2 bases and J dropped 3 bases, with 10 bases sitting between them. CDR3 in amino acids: CASSLRWGDTEAFF. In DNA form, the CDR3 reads TGTGCCAGCAGCTTAAGATGGGGGGACACTGAAGCTTTCTTT.

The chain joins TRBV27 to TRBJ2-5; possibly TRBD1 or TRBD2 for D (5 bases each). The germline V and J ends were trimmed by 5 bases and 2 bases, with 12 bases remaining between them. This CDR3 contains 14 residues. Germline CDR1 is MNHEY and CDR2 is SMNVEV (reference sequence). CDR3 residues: CASSRGSVQETQYF. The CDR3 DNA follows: TGTGCCAGCAGTAGGGGTAGCGTGCAAGAGACCCAGTACTTC.

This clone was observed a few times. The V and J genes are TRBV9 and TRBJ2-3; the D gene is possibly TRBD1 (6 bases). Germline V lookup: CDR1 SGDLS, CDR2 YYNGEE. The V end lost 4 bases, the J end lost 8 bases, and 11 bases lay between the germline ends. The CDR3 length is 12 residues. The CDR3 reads CASSLTRGTQYF. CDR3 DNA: TGTGCCAGCAGCCTTACCAGGGGTACGCAGTATTTT. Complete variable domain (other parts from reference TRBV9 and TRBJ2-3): DSGVTQTPKHLITATGQRVTLRCSPRSGDLSVYWYQQSLDQGLQFLIQYYNGEERAKGNILERFSAQQFPDLHSELNLSSLELGDSALYFCASSLTRGTQYFGPGTRLTVL.

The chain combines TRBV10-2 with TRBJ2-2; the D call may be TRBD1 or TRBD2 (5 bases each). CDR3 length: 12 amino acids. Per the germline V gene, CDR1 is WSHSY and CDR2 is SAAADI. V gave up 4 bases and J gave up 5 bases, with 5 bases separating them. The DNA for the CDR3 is TGCGCCAGCAGTGGGGGGACCGGGGAGCTGTTTTTT. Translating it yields CASSGGTGELFF.

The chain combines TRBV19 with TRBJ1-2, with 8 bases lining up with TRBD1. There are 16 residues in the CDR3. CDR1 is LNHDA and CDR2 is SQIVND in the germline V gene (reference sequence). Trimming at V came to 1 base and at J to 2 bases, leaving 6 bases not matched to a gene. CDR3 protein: CASSIVGTGRNYGYTF. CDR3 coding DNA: TGTGCCAGTAGTATAGTCGGGACAGGTCGCAACTATGGCTACACCTTC.

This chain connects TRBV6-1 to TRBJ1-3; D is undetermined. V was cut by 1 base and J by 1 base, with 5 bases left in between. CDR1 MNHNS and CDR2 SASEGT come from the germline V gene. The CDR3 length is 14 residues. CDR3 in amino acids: CASSEGSSGNTIYF. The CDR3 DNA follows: TGTGCCAGCAGTGAAGGCTCATCTGGAAACACCATATATTTT.

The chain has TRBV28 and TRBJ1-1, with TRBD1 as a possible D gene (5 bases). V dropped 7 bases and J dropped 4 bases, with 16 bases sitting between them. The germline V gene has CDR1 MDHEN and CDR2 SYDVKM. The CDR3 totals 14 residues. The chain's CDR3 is CASTPPGRVTEAFF. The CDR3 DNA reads TGTGCCAGCACCCCGCCCGGCAGGGTCACTGAAGCTTTCTTT.

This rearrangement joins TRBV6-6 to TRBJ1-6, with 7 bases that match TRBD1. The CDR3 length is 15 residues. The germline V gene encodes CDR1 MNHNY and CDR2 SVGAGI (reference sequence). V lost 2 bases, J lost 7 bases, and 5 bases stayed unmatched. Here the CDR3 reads CASSYERGPNSPLHF. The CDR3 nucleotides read TGTGCCAGCAGTTACGAGAGGGGGCCGAATTCACCCCTCCACTTT.

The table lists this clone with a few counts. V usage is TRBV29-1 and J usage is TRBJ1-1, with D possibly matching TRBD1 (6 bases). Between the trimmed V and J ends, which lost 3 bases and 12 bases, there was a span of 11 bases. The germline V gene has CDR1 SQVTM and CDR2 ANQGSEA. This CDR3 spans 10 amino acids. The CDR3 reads CSVDSGVTFF. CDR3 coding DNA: TGCAGCGTTGACTCAGGGGTGACTTTCTTT.

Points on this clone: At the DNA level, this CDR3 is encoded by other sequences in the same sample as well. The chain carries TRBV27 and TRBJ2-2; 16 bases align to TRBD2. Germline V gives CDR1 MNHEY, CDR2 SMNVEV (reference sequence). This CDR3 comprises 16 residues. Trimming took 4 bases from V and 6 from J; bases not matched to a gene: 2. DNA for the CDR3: TGTGCCAGCAGTTCGGGACTAGCGGGGGGGCCCGGGGAGCTGTTTTTT. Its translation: CASSSGLAGGPGELFF.

The CDR3 region is CASQMDGLGLYNEQFF. CDR3 nucleotide sequence: TGTGCCAGCCAAATGGACGGCCTGGGGCTCTACAATGAGCAGTTCTTC. The V call is TRBV7-2, the J call TRBJ2-1, with D possibly matching TRBD1 (5 bases). From germline, CDR1 is SGHTA and CDR2 FQGNSA. This CDR3 has 16 residues. V lost 8 bases and J lost 3, with 20 bases in between.

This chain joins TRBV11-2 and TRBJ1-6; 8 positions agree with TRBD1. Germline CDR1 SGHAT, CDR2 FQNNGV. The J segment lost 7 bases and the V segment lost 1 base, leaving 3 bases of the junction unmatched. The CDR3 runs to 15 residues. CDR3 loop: CASSLGTGNNSPLHF. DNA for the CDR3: TGTGCCAGCAGCTTAGGGACAGGGAACAATTCACCCCTCCACTTT.

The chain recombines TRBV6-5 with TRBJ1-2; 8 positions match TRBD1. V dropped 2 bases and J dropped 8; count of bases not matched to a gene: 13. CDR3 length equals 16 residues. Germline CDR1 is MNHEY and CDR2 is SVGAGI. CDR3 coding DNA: TGTGCCAGCAGTTACCCCTCCCCTCGGACAGGGCGGGGCTACACCTTC. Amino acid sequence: CASSYPSPRTGRGYTF.

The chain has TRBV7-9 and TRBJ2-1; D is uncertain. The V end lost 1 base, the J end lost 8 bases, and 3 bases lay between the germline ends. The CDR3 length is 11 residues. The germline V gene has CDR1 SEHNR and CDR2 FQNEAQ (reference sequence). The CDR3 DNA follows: TGTGCCAGCAGCTTAGAGCATGAGCAGTTCTTC. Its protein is CASSLEHEQFF.

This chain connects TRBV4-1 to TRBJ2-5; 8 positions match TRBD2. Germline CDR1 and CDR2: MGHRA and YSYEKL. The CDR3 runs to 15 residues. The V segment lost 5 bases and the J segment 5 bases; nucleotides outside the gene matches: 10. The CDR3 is CASSYDNTGGETQYF. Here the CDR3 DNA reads TGCGCCAGCAGCTACGACAATACGGGGGGGGAGACCCAGTACTTC.

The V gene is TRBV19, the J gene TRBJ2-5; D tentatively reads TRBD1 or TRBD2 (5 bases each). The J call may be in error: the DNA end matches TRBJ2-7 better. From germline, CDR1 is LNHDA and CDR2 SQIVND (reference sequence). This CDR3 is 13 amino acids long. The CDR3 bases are TGTGCCAGTAGTACTGGGACCCCCTACGAGCAGTACTTC. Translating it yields CASSTGTPYEQYF.

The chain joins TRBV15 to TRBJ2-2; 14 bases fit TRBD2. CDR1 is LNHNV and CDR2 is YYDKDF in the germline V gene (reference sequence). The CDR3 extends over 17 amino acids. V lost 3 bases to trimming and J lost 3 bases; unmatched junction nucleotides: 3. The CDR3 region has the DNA TGTGCCACCAGCAGGGGACTAGCGGGAGTGGACACCGGGGAGCTGTTTTTT. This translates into CATSRGLAGVDTGELFF.

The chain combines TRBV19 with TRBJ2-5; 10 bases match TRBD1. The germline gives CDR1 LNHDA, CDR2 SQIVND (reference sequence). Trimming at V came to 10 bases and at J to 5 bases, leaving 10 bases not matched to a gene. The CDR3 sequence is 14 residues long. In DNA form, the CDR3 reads TGTGCCACCTCCCGACAGGGGGCAAGGGAGACCCAGTACTTC. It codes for CATSRQGARETQYF.

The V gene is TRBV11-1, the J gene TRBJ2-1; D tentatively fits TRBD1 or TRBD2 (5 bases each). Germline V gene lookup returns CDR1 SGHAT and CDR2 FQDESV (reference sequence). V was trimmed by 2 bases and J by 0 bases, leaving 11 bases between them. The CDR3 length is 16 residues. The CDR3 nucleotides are TGTGCCAGCAGCTTACGGGGCGGAGGCTCCTACAATGAGCAGTTCTTC. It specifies CASSLRGGGSYNEQFF.

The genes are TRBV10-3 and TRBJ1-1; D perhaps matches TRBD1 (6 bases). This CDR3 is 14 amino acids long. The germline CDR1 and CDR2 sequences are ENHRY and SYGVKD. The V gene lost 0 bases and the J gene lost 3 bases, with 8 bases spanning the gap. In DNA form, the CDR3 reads TGTGCCATCAGTGAGTCGTCAGGGGACACTGAAGCTTTCTTT. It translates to CAISESSGDTEAFF.

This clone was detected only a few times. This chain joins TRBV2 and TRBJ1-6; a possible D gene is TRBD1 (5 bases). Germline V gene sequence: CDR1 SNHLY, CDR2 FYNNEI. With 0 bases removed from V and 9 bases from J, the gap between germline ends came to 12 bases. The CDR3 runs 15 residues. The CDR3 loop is CASSEAPGPRSPLHF. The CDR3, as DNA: TGTGCCAGCAGTGAAGCGCCGGGACCGCGTTCACCCCTCCACTTT.

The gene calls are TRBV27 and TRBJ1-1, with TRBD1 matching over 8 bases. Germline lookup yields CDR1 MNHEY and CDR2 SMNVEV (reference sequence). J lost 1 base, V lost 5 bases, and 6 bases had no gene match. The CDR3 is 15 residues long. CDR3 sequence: CASSPPDRENTEAFF. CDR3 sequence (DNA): TGTGCCAGCAGTCCCCCGGACAGGGAGAACACTGAAGCTTTCTTT.

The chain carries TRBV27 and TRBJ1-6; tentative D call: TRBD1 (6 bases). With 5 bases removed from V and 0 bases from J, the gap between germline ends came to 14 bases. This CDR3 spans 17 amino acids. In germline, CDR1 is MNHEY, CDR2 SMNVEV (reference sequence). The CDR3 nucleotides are TGTGCCAGCAGTCCACGGGACACTTCCTCCTATAATTCACCCCTCCACTTT. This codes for CASSPRDTSSYNSPLHF.

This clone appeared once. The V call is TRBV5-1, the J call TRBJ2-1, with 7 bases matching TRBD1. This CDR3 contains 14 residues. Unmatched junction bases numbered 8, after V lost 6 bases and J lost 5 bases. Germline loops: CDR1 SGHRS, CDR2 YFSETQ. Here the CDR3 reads CASNDGQVNNEQFF. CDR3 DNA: TGCGCCAGCAACGATGGACAGGTAAACAATGAGCAGTTCTTC.